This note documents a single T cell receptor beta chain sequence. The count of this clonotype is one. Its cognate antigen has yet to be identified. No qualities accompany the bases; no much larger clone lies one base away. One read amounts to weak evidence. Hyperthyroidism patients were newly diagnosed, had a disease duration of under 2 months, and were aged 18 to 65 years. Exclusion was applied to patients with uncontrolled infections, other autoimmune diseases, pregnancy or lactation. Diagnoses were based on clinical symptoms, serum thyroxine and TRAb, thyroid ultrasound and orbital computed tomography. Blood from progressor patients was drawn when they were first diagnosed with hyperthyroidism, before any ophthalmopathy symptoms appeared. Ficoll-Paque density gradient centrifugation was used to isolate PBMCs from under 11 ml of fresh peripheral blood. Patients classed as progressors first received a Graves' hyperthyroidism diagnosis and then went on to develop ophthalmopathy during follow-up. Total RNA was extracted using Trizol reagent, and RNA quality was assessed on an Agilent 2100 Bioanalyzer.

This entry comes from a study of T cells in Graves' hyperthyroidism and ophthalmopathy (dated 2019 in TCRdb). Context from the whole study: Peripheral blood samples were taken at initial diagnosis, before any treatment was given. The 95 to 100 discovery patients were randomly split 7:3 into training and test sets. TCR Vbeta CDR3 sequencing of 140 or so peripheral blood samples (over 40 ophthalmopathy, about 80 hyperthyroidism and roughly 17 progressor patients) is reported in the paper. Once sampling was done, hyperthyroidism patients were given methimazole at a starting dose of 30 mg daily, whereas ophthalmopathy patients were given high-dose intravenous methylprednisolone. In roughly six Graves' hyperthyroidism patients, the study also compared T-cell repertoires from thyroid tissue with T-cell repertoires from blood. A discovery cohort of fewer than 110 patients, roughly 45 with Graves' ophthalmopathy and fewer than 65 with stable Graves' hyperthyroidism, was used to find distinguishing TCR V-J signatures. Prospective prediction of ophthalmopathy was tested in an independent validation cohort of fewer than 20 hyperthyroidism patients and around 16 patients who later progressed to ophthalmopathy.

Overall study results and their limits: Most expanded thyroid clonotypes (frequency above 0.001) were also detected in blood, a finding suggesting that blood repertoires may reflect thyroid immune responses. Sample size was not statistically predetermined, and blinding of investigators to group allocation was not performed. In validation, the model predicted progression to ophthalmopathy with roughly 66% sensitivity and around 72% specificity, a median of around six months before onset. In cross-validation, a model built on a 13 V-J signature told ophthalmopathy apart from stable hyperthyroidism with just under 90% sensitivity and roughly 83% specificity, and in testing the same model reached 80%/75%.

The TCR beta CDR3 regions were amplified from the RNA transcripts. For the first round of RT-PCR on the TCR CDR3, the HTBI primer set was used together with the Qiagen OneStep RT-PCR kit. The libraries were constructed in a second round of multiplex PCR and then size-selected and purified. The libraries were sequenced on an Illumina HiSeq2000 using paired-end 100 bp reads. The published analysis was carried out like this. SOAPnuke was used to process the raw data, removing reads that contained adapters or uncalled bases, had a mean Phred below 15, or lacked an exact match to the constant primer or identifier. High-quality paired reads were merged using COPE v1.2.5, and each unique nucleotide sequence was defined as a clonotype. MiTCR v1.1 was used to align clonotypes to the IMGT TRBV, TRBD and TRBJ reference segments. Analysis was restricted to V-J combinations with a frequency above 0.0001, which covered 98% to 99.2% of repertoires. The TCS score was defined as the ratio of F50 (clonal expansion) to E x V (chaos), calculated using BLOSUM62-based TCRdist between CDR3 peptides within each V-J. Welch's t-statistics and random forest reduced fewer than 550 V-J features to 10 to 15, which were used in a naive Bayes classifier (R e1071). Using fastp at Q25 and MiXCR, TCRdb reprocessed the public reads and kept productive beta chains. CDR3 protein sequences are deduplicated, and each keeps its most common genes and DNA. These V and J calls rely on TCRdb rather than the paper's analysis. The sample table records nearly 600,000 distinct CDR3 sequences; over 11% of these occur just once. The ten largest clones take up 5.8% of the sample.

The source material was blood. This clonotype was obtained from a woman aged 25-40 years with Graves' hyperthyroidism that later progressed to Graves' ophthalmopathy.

The DNA sequence follows: TGTGCCAGCAGCTCCCCGCTAGCGGGAGACCACGAGCAGTACTTC. Its product reads: CASSSPLAGDHEQYF. The chain employs TRBV5-4 and TRBJ2-7, with 10 middle bases fitting TRBD2. Counted from cysteine to phenylalanine, this CDR3 has 15 amino acids. Just CDR3 DNA is preserved here, 45 bases in frame from base 1. As encoded in the germline V gene (reference sequence), CDR1 is SGHNT while CDR2 is YYREEE. Unmatched junction bases come to 8, with V trimmed by 3 bases and J by 5 bases. Joined to the reference TRBV5-4 and TRBJ2-7 proteins, this CDR3 gives the full variable domain: ETGVTQSPTHLIKTRGQQVTLRCSSQSGHNTVSWYQQALGQGPQFIFQYYREEENGRGNFPPRFSGLQFPNYSSELNVNALELDDSALYLCASSSPLAGDHEQYFGPGTRLTVT.